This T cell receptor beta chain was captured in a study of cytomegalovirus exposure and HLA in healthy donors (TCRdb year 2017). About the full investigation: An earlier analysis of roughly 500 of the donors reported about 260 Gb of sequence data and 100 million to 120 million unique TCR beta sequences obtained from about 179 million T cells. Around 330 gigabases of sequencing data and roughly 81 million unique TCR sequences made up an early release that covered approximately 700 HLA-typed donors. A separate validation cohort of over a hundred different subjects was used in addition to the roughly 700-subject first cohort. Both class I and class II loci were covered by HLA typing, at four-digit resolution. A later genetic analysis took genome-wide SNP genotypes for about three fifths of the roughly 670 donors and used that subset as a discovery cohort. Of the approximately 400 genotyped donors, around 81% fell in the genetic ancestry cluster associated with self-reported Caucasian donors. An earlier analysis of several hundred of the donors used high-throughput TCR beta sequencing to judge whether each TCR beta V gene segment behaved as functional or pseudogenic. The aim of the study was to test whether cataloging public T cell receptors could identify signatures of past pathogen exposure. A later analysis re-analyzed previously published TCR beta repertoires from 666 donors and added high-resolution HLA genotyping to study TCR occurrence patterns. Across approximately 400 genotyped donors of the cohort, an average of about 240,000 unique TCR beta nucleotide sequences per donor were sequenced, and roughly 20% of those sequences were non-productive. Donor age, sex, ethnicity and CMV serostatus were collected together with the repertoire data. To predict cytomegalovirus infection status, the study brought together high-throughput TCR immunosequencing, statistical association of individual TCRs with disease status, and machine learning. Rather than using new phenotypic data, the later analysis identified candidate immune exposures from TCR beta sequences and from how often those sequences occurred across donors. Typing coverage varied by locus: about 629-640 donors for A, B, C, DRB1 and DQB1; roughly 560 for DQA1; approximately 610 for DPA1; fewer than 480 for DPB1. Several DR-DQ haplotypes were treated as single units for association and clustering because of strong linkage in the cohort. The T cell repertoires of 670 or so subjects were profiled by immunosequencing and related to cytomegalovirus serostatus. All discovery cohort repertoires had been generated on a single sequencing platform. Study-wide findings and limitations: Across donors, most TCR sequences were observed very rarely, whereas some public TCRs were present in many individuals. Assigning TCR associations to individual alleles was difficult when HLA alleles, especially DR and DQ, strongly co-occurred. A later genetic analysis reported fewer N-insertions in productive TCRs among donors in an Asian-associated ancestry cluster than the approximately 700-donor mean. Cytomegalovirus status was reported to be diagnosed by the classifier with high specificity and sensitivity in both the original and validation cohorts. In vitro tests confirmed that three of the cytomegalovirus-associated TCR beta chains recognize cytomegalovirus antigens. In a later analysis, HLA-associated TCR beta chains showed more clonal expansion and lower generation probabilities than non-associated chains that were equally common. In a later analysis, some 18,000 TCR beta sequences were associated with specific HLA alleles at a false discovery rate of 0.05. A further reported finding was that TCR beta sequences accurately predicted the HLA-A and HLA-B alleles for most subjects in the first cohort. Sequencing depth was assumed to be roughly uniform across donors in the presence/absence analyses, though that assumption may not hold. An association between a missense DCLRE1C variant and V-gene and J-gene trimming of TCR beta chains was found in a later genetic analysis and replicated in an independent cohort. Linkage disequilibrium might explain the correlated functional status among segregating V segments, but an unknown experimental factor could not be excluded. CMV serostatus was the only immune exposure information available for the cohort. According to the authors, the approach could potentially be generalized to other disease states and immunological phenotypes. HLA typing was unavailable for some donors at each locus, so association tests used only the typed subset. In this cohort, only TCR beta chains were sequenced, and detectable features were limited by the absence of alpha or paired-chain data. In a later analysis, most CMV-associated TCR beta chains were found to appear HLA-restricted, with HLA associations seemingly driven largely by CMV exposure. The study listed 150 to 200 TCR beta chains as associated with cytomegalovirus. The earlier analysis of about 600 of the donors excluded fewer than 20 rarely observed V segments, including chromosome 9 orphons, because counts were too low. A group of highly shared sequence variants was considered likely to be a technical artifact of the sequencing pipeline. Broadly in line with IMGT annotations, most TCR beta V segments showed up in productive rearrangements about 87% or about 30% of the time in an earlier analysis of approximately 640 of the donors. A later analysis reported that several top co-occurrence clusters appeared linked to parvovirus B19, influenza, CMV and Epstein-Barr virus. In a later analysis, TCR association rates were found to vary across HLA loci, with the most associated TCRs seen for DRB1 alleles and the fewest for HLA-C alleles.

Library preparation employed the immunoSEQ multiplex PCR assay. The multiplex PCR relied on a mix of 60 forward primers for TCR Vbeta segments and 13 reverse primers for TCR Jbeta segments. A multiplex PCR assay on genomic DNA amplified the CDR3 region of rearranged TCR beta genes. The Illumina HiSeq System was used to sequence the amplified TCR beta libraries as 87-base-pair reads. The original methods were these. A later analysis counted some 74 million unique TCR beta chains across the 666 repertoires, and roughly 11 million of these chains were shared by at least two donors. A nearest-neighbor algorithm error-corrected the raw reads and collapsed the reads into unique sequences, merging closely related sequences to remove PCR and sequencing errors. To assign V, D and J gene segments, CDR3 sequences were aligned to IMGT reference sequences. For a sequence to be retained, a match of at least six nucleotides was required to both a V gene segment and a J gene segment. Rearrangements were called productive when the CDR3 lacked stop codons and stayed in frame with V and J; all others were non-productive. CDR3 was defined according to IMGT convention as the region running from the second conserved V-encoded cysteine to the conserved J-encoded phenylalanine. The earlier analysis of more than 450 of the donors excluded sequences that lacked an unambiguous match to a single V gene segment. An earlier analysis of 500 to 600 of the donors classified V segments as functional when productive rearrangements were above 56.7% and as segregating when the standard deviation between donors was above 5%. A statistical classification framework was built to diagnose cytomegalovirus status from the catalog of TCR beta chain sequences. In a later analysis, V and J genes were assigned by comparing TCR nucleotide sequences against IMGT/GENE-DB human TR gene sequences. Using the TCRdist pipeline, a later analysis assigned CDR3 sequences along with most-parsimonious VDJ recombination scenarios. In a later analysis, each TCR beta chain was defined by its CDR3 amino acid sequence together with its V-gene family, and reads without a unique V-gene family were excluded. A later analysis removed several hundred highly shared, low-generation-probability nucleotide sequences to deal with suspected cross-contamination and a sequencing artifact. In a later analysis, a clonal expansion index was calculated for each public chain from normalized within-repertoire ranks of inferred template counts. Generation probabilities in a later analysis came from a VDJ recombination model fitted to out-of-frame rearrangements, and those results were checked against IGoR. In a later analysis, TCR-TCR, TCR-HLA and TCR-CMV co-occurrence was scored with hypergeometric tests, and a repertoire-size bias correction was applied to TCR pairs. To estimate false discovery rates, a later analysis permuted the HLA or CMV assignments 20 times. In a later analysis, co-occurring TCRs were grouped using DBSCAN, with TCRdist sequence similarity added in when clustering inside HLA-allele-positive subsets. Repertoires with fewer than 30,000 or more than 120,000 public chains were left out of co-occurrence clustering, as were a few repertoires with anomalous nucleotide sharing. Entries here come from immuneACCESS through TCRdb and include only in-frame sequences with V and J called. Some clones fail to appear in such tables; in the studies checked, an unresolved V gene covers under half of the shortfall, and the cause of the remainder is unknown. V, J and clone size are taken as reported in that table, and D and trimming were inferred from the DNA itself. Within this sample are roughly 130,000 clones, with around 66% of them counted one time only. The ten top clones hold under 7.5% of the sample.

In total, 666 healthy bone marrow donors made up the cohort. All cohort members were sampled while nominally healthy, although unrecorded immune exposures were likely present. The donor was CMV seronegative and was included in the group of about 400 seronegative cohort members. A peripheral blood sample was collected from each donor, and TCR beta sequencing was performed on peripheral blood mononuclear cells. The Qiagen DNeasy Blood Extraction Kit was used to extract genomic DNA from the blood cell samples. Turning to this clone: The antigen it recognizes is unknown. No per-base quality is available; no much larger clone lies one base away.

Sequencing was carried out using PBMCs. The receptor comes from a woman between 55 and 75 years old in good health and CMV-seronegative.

CDR3 reads: CASSPGGKVAVNYEQYF. The nucleotides are TGTGCCAGTAGTCCCGGAGGGAAGGTTGCGGTAAACTACGAGCAGTACTTC. The rearrangement joined TRBV19 to TRBJ2-5; matching of 6 bases hints at TRBD2 as the D gene. The DNA end is more similar to TRBJ2-7, so the J call may be wrong. Based on the germline V gene (reference sequence), the CDR1 and CDR2 sequences are LNHDA and SQIVND. Taken from cysteine to phenylalanine, the CDR3 has 17 residues. The CDR3 DNA has 51 bases and is translated from base 1.